This TCR beta chain is from a study of blood T cell repertoires in COVID-19. Germline assignment: CDR1 SGHAT and CDR2 FQNNGV. V trimming: 5 bases; J trimming: 1 base; junction bases outside the gene matches: 8. The CDR3 consists of 17 residues. Profiling relied on immunoSEQ multiplex PCR, and the TCRdb table lists in-frame clones only, not all of them. The profile shows over 200,000 clones, about 88% of them singletons. The sequencing input was peripheral blood. The TCR originated in a middle-aged man with active or convalescent COVID-19. The gene calls are TRBV11-2 and TRBJ2-7; 13 bases match TRBD2. The CDR3 spells CASSTIKGLAGSYEQYF. As DNA, the CDR3 is TGTGCCAGCAGCACGATTAAGGGACTAGCGGGGTCCTACGAGCAGTACTTC.